This TCR beta chain is from a study of CD8+ T cells in alopecia areata. Indicated treatment: oral pan-JAK inhibitor, 5-10 mg twice daily. CDR3 length: 15 residues. Germline CDR1 SEHNR, CDR2 FQNEAQ (reference sequence). V lost 5 bases to trimming and J lost 4 bases, with 15 bases between them. The sample holds a few counts of this clone. Extraction and reverse transcription of RNA yielded cDNA as the sequencing template. Clones were sequenced by immunoSEQ multiplex PCR, and TCRdb holds only the in-frame ones, with some missing. The sample lists 110,000 or so clones; 56% were seen once. The gene calls are TRBV7-9 and TRBJ1-3; no clear D. This clonotype originated in a human donor with alopecia areata. The sequenced sample was CD4+ T cells sorted from blood, obtained at week 24, from a patient treated with tofacitinib. As DNA, the CDR3 is TGTGCCAGCAGCGCTACCGGCGGGTCCGGAAACACCATATATTTT. Its translation: CASSATGGSGNTIYF.